The rows below give T cell receptor beta chains drawn from one sample of a study of T cells in localized non-small cell lung cancer. Using immunoSEQ multiplex PCR, the repertoire was profiled, and TCRdb retains in-frame clones only, with some absent. The data contain 43,000 or so clones, 75% to 95% of them singletons. The material sequenced was PBMCs, taken before any cancer treatment. Receptors originate from a woman aged 40-69 years with stage II lung adenocarcinoma. CDR3s include the opening cysteine and the closing phenylalanine or tryptophan. D genes are given only for firm matches. The size of a clone is reported for some rows only, either as once, few or many, or as a class for expanded clones.

.,.,TRBJ1-2,TRBV5-6,TGTGCCAGCAGCTTGAGTTGGGACTATGGCTACACCTTC,CASSLSWDYGYTF
.,.,TRBJ1-2,TRBV29-1,TGCAGCACCGGGGGCTACACCTTC,CSTGGYTF
.,.,TRBJ2-2,TRBV19,TGTGCCAGTAGCTACGATGGGGGGCCCGGGGAGCTGTTTTTT,CASSYDGGPGELFF
.,.,TRBJ2-7,TRBV15,TGTGCCACCAGCAGATTCCTACTCCGTGACGGACACACTTACGAGCAGTACTTC,CATSRFLLRDGHTYEQYF
.,once,TRBJ2-5,TRBV27,TGTGCCAGCAGTTGGGCTAGCCAAGAGACCCAGTACTTC,CASSWASQETQYF
.,.,TRBJ1-2,TRBV28,TGTGCCAGCAGTTTAACCTCCGGGGGTGGGGATGGCTACACCTTC,CASSLTSGGGDGYTF
TRBD1,few,TRBJ1-5,TRBV18,TGTGCCAGCTCACCTCTAGGACAGGGAGGCGATCAGCCCCAGCATTTT,CASSPLGQGGDQPQHF
.,.,TRBJ2-3,TRBV9,TGTGCCAGCAGCGAGGGCTCCTTAGCCACAGATACGCAGTATTTT,CASSEGSLATDTQYF
.,.,TRBJ2-7,TRBV6-5,TGTGCCAGCAGTTACGGTGGGGGGAGGTCCTACGAGCAGTACTTC,CASSYGGGRSYEQYF
TRBD1,few,TRBJ1-3,TRBV9,TGTGCCAGCAGGGGTCAGGGGGCGGATGGAAACACCATATATTTT,CASRGQGADGNTIYF
.,.,TRBJ1-2,TRBV6-5,TGTGCCAGCAGTTACTCCCAGGGATTCGCCTATGGCTACACCTTC,CASSYSQGFAYGYTF
.,.,TRBJ2-7,TRBV7-9,TGTGCCAGCAGACCACAGGGACGCGACGAGCAGTACTTC,CASRPQGRDEQYF
.,.,TRBJ2-2,TRBV28,TGTGCCAGCAGTCCCACCCACGGGACCCTACCCGGGGAGCTGTTTTTT,CASSPTHGTLPGELFF
TRBD1,.,TRBJ2-1,TRBV5-4,TGTGCCAGCAGCTCCAAGACAGGGAGAGATGAGCAGTTCTTC,CASSSKTGRDEQFF
TRBD2,.,TRBJ2-3,TRBV6-6,TGTGCCAGCACCTCGGGGGGGGCCTTCGGTGATACGCAGTATTTT,CASTSGGAFGDTQYF
.,few,TRBJ1-5,TRBV5-8,TGTGCCAGCAGCTTGCGTCAGGGAGGAAGCAATCAGCCCCAGCATTTT,CASSLRQGGSNQPQHF
TRBD1,.,TRBJ1-5,TRBV10-3,TGTGCCATCAGTGAGCCGGGCGCCGGGACAGGGAAACAGCCCCAGCATTTT,CAISEPGAGTGKQPQHF
TRBD2,.,TRBJ2-3,TRBV13,TGTGCCAGCAGCCCGGGGACTAGCGTGATCGCTACGCAGTATTTT,CASSPGTSVIATQYF
.,.,TRBJ2-7,TRBV18,TGTGCCAGCTCACCACCGGTGCGAGCGACAGTCTACGAGCAGTACTTC,CASSPPVRATVYEQYF
.,.,TRBJ2-7,TRBV7-3,TGTGCCAGCAGCCCAGCGCGAAACTCCTACGAGCAGTACTTC,CASSPARNSYEQYF
.,.,TRBJ1-5,TRBV7-8,TGTGCCAGCAGCTTTTCGGGGGATCAGCCCCAGCATTTT,CASSFSGDQPQHF
.,.,TRBJ2-2,TRBV2,TGTGCCAGCAGTGAAGCAGGCATCAAAACCGGGGAGCTGTTTTTT,CASSEAGIKTGELFF